The 10 T cell receptor beta chains in this list originate from one sample, sequenced in a study of T-cell memory formation after mild COVID-19. TCRdb itself ran the 5' RACE reads through MiXCR, one entry per CDR3 protein. The sample includes 250,000 to 400,000 distinct CDR3 sequences, approximately 15% of them seen just once. Material for sequencing was PBMCs or a T cell subset sorted from them (not recorded which). Source of these receptors: a young man who had mild COVID-19 (a few samples of this study predate the infection). Cell type and time point are not known.

This clonotype was seen more than once but under ten times. V is TRBV7-9 and J is TRBJ2-2, with 8 bases identical to TRBD1. CDR1 and CDR2 from the germline V gene are SEHNR and FQNEAQ (reference sequence). After removal of 5 bases from V and 10 bases from J, the junction contained 12 bases not matched to a gene. The CDR3 loop spans 15 amino acids. CDR3: CASSPGQGPNEELFF. Here the CDR3 DNA reads TGTGCCAGCAGCCCAGGACAGGGACCGAACGAGGAGCTGTTTTTT.

The chain carries TRBV6-1 and TRBJ2-7; TRBD1 agrees at 8 bases. CDR1 is MNHNS and CDR2 is SASEGT in the germline V gene. The CDR3 sequence is 14 residues long. The V gene end was trimmed by 3 bases and the J gene end by 0 bases; junction bases not matched to a gene: 1. Here the CDR3 reads CASSDQGASYEQYV. CDR3 in DNA: TGTGCCAGCAGTGATCAGGGGGCCTCCTACGAGCAGTACGTC.

This clonotype occurred a few times. The chain combines TRBV6-5 with TRBJ1-5; D might be TRBD1 (6 bases). Germline V gene data show CDR1 as MNHEY and CDR2 as SVGAGI. The V and J ends lost 5 bases and 5 bases respectively, with 16 bases between them. CDR3 length: 15 amino acids. This CDR3 is CASSTSGGRDQPQHF. CDR3 nucleotide sequence: TGTGCCAGCAGTACCTCGGGGGGCCGCGATCAGCCCCAGCATTTT.

The chain combines TRBV9 with TRBJ2-7; 8 bases are shared with TRBD1. CDR3 length: 15 residues. Germline trimming cut 0 bases from V and 3 bases from J; bases unmatched to any gene: 5. Germline V gene lookup returns CDR1 SGDLS and CDR2 YYNGEE. The CDR3 DNA is TGTGCCAGCAGCGTAGAGACAGGGGAATACTACGAGCAGTACTTC. Encoded protein: CASSVETGEYYEQYF.

The rearrangement links TRBV13 to TRBJ2-2; 7 bases fit TRBD1. V was clipped by 4 bases and J by 3 bases; unmatched bases: 11. Germline V gives CDR1 PRHDT, CDR2 FYEKMQ (reference sequence). CDR3 size: 17 residues. The DNA for the CDR3 is TGTGCCAGCAGCTCCGATATTCGGGACAGCCACACCGGGGAGCTGTTTTTT. Translated: CASSSDIRDSHTGELFF.

A few counts support this clonotype. The J gene is TRBJ1-1, the V gene TRBV12-3 or TRBV12-4; 8 bases are a match to TRBD1. V trimming: 3 bases; J trimming: 4 bases; junction bases outside the gene matches: 4. The CDR3 totals 14 residues. The CDR3 DNA follows: TGTGCCAGCAGTTTCCAGGGGGCGGGCACTGAAGCTTTCTTT. Protein product: CASSFQGAGTEAFF.

This clonotype has a handful of counts. The J gene is TRBJ1-1, the V gene TRBV3-1; D uncertain. V was pared by 0 bases and J by 5 bases, with 7 bases between. CDR1 and CDR2 from the germline V gene are LGHDT and YNNKEL (reference sequence). This CDR3 is built from 13 residues. The CDR3 is CASSQDPGTEAFF. CDR3 sequence (DNA): TGTGCCAGCAGCCAAGACCCGGGGACTGAAGCTTTCTTT.

This clonotype came up once. V usage is TRBV7-9 and J usage is TRBJ2-7; 10 positions match TRBD2. Germline values: CDR1 SEHNR, CDR2 FQNEAQ (reference sequence). The CDR3 has 16 amino acids. Trimming took 5 bases from V and 0 from J; bases not matched to a gene: 7. CDR3 residues: CASSAQRTSGSYEQYF. Here the CDR3 DNA reads TGTGCCAGCAGCGCACAGAGGACTAGCGGCTCCTACGAGCAGTACTTC.

The J gene is TRBJ2-1, the V gene TRBV2; no clear D. The CDR3 consists of 14 residues. The germline V gene encodes CDR1 SNHLY and CDR2 FYNNEI. V lost 5 bases, J lost 7 bases, and 15 bases lay in between. CDR3 sequence reads: CASSRPPSRNEQFF. The CDR3, as DNA: TGTGCCAGCAGTAGACCCCCGAGCCGAAATGAGCAGTTCTTC.

The J gene is TRBJ1-6, the V gene TRBV7-9, with no clear D. Germline lookup yields CDR1 SEHNR and CDR2 FQNEAQ (reference sequence). V was pared by 7 bases and J by 11 bases, with 12 bases between. This CDR3 contains 12 residues. The CDR3 sequence is CASTTDGAPLHF. CDR3 nucleotide sequence: TGTGCCAGCACCACTGATGGGGCACCCCTCCACTTT.